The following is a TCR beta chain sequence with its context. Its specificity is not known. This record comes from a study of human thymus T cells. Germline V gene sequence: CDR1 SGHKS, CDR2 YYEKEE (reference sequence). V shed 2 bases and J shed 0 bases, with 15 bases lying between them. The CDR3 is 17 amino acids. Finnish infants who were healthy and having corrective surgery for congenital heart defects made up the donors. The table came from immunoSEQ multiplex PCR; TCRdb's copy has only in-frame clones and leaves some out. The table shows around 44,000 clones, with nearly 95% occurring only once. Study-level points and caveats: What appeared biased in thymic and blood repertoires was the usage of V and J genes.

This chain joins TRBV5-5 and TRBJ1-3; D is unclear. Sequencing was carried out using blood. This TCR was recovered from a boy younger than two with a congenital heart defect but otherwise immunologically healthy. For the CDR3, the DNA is TGTGCCAGCAGCTTATCGCCCTCCCCTGGCTCTGGAAACACCATATATTTT. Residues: CASSLSPSPGSGNTIYF.